The 24 T cell receptor beta chains below were found in one sample sequenced in a study of liver allograft versus peripheral blood T cells. About the study: Transplanted livers and recipients' peripheral blood had their T cell receptor repertoires compared.

TCRdb used MiXCR to reprocess the reads, holding one entry per CDR3 protein. The sample has some 3,500 distinct CDR3 sequences; about 15% are singletons. These receptors were obtained from a human patient who had a liver transplant. Certain T cells may be donor cells from the graft.

This clonotype qualifies as medium-sized. The J gene is TRBJ1-5, the V gene TRBV6-1; the D gene is possibly TRBD1 (5 bases). V gave up 5 bases and J gave up 3 bases, with 14 bases separating them. The CDR3 length is 15 residues. Germline V gene data show CDR1 as MNHNS and CDR2 as SASEGT. DNA of the CDR3: TGTGCCAGCAGTCCCCCGACAGCCTCCAATCAGCCCCAGCATTTT. Residues: CASSPPTASNQPQHF.

The CDR3 DNA reads as TGCAGTGCTAGAGATGAGGGGGGCTGGACTGAAGCTTTCTTT. This translates into CSARDEGGWTEAFF. This chain uses TRBV20-1 with TRBJ1-1; the D gene is possibly TRBD1 (6 bases). V was shortened by 0 bases and J by 5 bases, with 13 bases between the two germline ends. This CDR3 has 14 amino acids. CDR1 is DFQATT, CDR2 SNEGSKA, per germline (reference sequence).

A word on this clonotype: A clone one base away is much larger, so this may be a read error. The chain has TRBV12-3 or TRBV12-4 and TRBJ1-3; D is perhaps TRBD1 (6 bases). The CDR3 is 14 residues long. The CDR3 bases are TGTGCCAGCAGTTCCGCAGGGGCGGGAAACACCATGTATTTT. Encoded protein: CASSSAGAGNTMYF.

This clonotype has at least ten counts. The V call is TRBV30, the J call TRBJ2-1, with D unclear. This CDR3 comprises 12 residues. V shed 8 bases and J shed 5 bases, with 13 bases lying between them. Germline loops: CDR1 GTSNPN, CDR2 SVGIG (reference sequence). CDR3 sequence: CAHGRLDNEQFF. CDR3 bases: TGTGCCCACGGGCGGCTGGACAATGAGCAGTTCTTC.

This clonotype was observed at least ten times. This chain links TRBV27 with TRBJ1-5; perhaps TRBD1 as D (5 bases). V gave up 8 bases and J gave up 4 bases, with 9 bases separating them. From germline, CDR1 is MNHEY and CDR2 SMNVEV (reference sequence). This CDR3 region has 12 residues. The CDR3 reads CASGEGNQPQHF. The CDR3 nucleotides are TGTGCCAGCGGAGAGGGGAATCAGCCCCAGCATTTT.

This clonotype is labeled medium-sized (0.01 to 0.1%). The CDR3 DNA reads TGTGCCAGCAGTGACCCGGGGGTCTATGGCTACACCTTC. Translation gives CASSDPGVYGYTF. The chain couples TRBV25-1 to TRBJ1-2, with D tentatively TRBD1 (5 bases). Germline V gene data show CDR1 as MGHDK and CDR2 as SYGVNS. V was cut by 3 bases and J by 4 bases, with 9 bases left in between. This CDR3 region has 13 residues.

This clonotype is medium-sized by share. This chain uses TRBV6-6 with TRBJ2-5; D gene unclear. Germline CDR1 is MNHNY and CDR2 is SVGAGI (reference sequence). V lost 10 bases and J 5 bases, leaving 17 bases between the germline ends. There are 13 residues in the CDR3. This CDR3 is CATRPAEWETQYF. The CDR3 DNA reads TGTGCCACACGACCGGCGGAGTGGGAGACCCAGTACTTC.

This clonotype is labeled medium-sized. The chain's CDR3 is CASSFLGASPLHF. As DNA, the CDR3 is TGTGCCAGCAGCTTTTTGGGGGCTTCACCCCTCCACTTT. The chain recombines TRBV7-9 with TRBJ1-6, with a weak D call TRBD1 (6 bases). The ends were cut back, 3 bases at V and 9 bases at J, with 9 bases in the middle. Germline CDR1 and CDR2: SEHNR and FQNEAQ (reference sequence). The CDR3 consists of 13 residues.

In this sample, this clonotype is medium-sized (0.01 to 0.1%). The chain has TRBV5-6 and TRBJ1-2; maybe TRBD1 (5 bases). Germline-derived CDR1 and CDR2 are SGHDT and YYEEEE. V dropped 3 bases and J dropped 8 bases, with 17 bases sitting between them. CDR3 length equals 14 residues. The CDR3 spells CASSSPPLGEGYTF. CDR3 coding DNA: TGTGCCAGCAGCTCCCCTCCGTTGGGGGAAGGCTACACCTTC.

This clonotype was picked up many times. The genes are TRBV28 and TRBJ2-5; 10 bases fit TRBD1. The CDR3 is 16 residues long. The trim removed 1 base at V and 4 bases at J, leaving 6 bases unmatched. Germline values: CDR1 MDHEN, CDR2 SYDVKM. Here the CDR3 DNA reads TGTGCCAGCAGTTTATCTAGGACAGGGGGGGTAGAGACCCAGTACTTC. Amino acid sequence: CASSLSRTGGVETQYF.

This clonotype is large. The gene calls are TRBV18 and TRBJ1-5; D not certain. Germline loops: CDR1 KGHSH, CDR2 LQKENI. The CDR3 runs to 14 residues. The V gene lost 1 base and the J gene lost 5 bases, with 9 bases spanning the gap. The CDR3 bases are TGTGCCAGCTCACCACAGGGAAGGGATCAGCCCCAGCATTTT. Protein sequence: CASSPQGRDQPQHF. Using reference TRBV18 and TRBJ1-5 for the parts outside the CDR3, the full variable domain is NAGVMQNPRHLVRRRGQEARLRCSPMKGHSHVYWYRQLPEEGLKFMVYLQKENIIDESGMPKERFSAEFPKEGPSILRIQQVVRGDSAAYFCASSPQGRDQPQHFGDGTRLSIL.

This chain connects TRBV2 to TRBJ1-6, with D possibly matching TRBD1 (6 bases). The CDR3 covers 15 residues. From germline, CDR1 is SNHLY and CDR2 FYNNEI. V lost 3 bases and J lost 8, with 14 bases in between. This CDR3 is CASSESGAGDSPLHF. The CDR3 nucleotides read TGTGCCAGCAGTGAGTCAGGGGCCGGGGATTCACCCCTCCACTTT.

This clonotype was detected a few times. The V gene is TRBV9, the J gene TRBJ2-7; TRBD1 might be the D (5 bases). Deletions cut 1 base from V and 2 bases from J, with 10 bases between. CDR1 and CDR2 from the germline V gene are SGDLS and YYNGEE. The CDR3 covers 14 residues. In DNA, the CDR3 is TGTGCCAGCAGCGTACTCGGCAGGGCCTACGAGCAGTACTTC. Its protein product is CASSVLGRAYEQYF. Together with reference TRBV9 and TRBJ2-7, the CDR3 gives the full variable domain: DSGVTQTPKHLITATGQRVTLRCSPRSGDLSVYWYQQSLDQGLQFLIQYYNGEERAKGNILERFSAQQFPDLHSELNLSSLELGDSALYFCASSVLGRAYEQYFGPGTRLTVT.

This clonotype is judged large. The gene calls are TRBV29-1 and TRBJ2-1, with D perhaps matching TRBD1 or TRBD2 (5 bases each). This CDR3 contains 14 residues. CDR1 is SQVTM, CDR2 ANQGSEA, per germline. V lost 3 bases and J 5 bases, leaving 14 bases between the germline ends. CDR3: CSVEGTEDNNEQFF. The CDR3 region has the DNA TGCAGCGTTGAGGGGACCGAGGATAACAATGAGCAGTTCTTC.

This clonotype is judged medium-sized. The chain combines TRBV6-5 with TRBJ1-4; no clear D gene. V was cut by 7 bases and J by 0 bases, with 15 bases left in between. This CDR3 contains 16 residues. Germline V lookup: CDR1 MNHEY, CDR2 SVGAGI. The DNA for the CDR3 is TGTGCCAGCATGCCCCGGGGATTAGCAACTAATGAAAAACTGTTTTTT. Its protein is CASMPRGLATNEKLFF.

In its sample, this clonotype ranks as medium-sized. The chain combines TRBV6-5 with TRBJ2-1; 10 bases agree with TRBD2. J lost 5 bases, V lost 2 bases, and 6 bases had no gene match. The CDR3 sequence is 16 residues long. Per germline, CDR1 MNHEY and CDR2 SVGAGI. In DNA form, the CDR3 reads TGTGCCAGCAGTTACAAAGCGGGGGGGGGCCACAATGAGCAGTTCTTC. Translating gives CASSYKAGGGHNEQFF.

V is TRBV25-1 and J is TRBJ1-2, with 9 bases that match TRBD1. CDR1 is MGHDK and CDR2 is SYGVNS in the germline V gene. The CDR3 has 16 residues. Unmatched junction bases numbered 12, after V lost 3 bases and J lost 7 bases. CDR3 bases: TGTGCCAGCAGTGAGTTCCGGTACAGGGGGCGTGCTGGCTACACCTTC. It specifies CASSEFRYRGRAGYTF.

This clonotype is medium-sized within its sample. The V call is TRBV6-5, the J call TRBJ1-5, with a weak D call TRBD1 (6 bases). From germline, CDR1 is MNHEY and CDR2 SVGAGI. This CDR3 comprises 14 residues. The V end was cut by 6 bases, the J end by 7 bases, with 16 bases between. CDR3 in DNA: TGTGCCAGCAGATCCCGGGGGGGCGGGCAGCCCCAGCATTTT. It codes for CASRSRGGGQPQHF.

The chain joins TRBV9 to TRBJ1-3, with 8 bases fitting TRBD1. The CDR3 covers 16 residues. V lost 0 bases, J lost 0 bases, and 2 bases stayed unmatched. CDR1 is SGDLS and CDR2 is YYNGEE in the germline V gene. The CDR3 DNA reads as TGTGCCAGCAGCGTAGCCACAGGGGGCTCTGGAAACACCATATATTTT. Translated, it gives CASSVATGGSGNTIYF.

This clonotype qualifies as medium-sized. V gene TRBV28 combines with J gene TRBJ1-4; D gene uncertain. CDR1 MDHEN and CDR2 SYDVKM come from the germline V gene. This CDR3 is 18 amino acids long. Deletions cut 7 bases from V and 0 bases from J, with 21 bases between. CDR3 sequence reads: CASTPTGQKYATNEKLFF. The CDR3 nucleotides read TGTGCCAGCACCCCGACGGGCCAAAAATATGCAACTAATGAAAAACTGTTTTTT.

In this sample, this clonotype turned up once. J is TRBJ2-7 and V is TRBV3-1; 7 bases agree with TRBD2. Germline V gene data show CDR1 as LGHDT and CDR2 as YNNKEL (reference sequence). With V trimmed by 4 bases and J by 0 bases, 6 bases remained unmatched. CDR3 length equals 15 residues. This CDR3 is CASSPSTSRSYEQYF. The CDR3 DNA is TGTGCCAGCAGCCCCTCGACTAGCCGCTCCTACGAGCAGTACTTC.

This clonotype showed up many times. This chain connects TRBV20-1 to TRBJ2-1, with 11 bases that match TRBD2. The length of the CDR3 is 16 residues. With 5 bases clipped from V and 5 bases from J, the junction kept 11 bases outside the gene matches. Germline V gives CDR1 DFQATT, CDR2 SNEGSKA (reference sequence). The CDR3 is CSAPPSGGIGDNEQFF. CDR3 nucleotides: TGCAGTGCTCCTCCTAGCGGGGGGATCGGCGACAATGAGCAGTTCTTC.

This clonotype rates as medium-sized. This rearrangement joins TRBV12-3 or TRBV12-4 to TRBJ2-3, with unresolved D. The CDR3 loop spans 13 amino acids. V was trimmed by 3 bases and J by 4 bases, leaving 8 bases between them. DNA of the CDR3: TGTGCCAGCAGTTTCCCAGGTGCAGATACGCAGTATTTT. Residues: CASSFPGADTQYF.

This clonotype is labeled medium-sized. The J gene is TRBJ2-7, the V gene TRBV28, with 9 nucleotides matching TRBD1. CDR3 length: 15 residues. The V and J ends lost 8 bases and 2 bases, in that order; junction bases with no gene match: 10. Germline lookup yields CDR1 MDHEN and CDR2 SYDVKM. For the CDR3, the DNA is TGTGCCAGCGGCAGTCCGGGACAGGGAGCCTACGAGCAGTACTTC. It specifies CASGSPGQGAYEQYF. The whole variable domain, filled in from reference TRBV28 and TRBJ2-7, reads DVKVTQSSRYLVKRTGEKVFLECVQDMDHENMFWYRQDPGLGLRLIYFSYDVKMKEKGDIPEGYSVSREKKERFSLILESASTNQTSMYLCASGSPGQGAYEQYFGPGTRLTVT.